The 11 T cell receptor beta chains given below trace back to one sample, sequenced in a study of blood T cell repertoires in COVID-19 (dated by TCRdb to 2018 to 2020). Libraries were constructed by the immunoSEQ multiplex PCR assay. The table comes from immuneACCESS by way of TCRdb, which keeps in-frame sequences with V and J called. Part of the clones is missing from these tables; in studies checked, under half for an unresolved V gene and the rest for unknown reasons. Counted in this sample were over 110,000 clones; about 80% of them appeared once. Of the sample, 3.5% is held by the ten largest clones. What was sequenced was peripheral blood. Receptors originate from a man in his 70s who had recovered from COVID-19.

The gene calls are TRBV25-1 and TRBJ2-5, with D perhaps TRBD2 (6 bases). Germline lookup yields CDR1 MGHDK and CDR2 SYGVNS. Trimming cost V 6 bases and J 5 bases, with 13 bases left between them. The CDR3 spans 13 residues. Here the CDR3 reads CASSAMGGETQYF. As DNA, the CDR3 is TGTGCCAGCAGCGCAATGGGGGGTGAGACCCAGTACTTC.

The chain recombines TRBV3-1 (or the pseudogene TRBV3-2) with TRBJ2-3; D is perhaps TRBD2 (5 bases). V was cut by 4 bases and J by 2 bases, with 16 bases left in between. Germline assignment: CDR1 LGHDT and CDR2 YNNKEL (reference sequence). The CDR3 length is 16 residues. The CDR3 sequence: CASSRRSGTYTDTQYF. CDR3 nucleotides: TGTGCCAGCAGCCGCAGGAGCGGAACCTACACAGATACGCAGTATTTT.

V is TRBV12-5 and J is TRBJ2-3, with D perhaps TRBD1 (5 bases). This CDR3 is built from 14 residues. The ends were cut back, 0 bases at V and 3 bases at J, with 7 bases in the middle. From germline, CDR1 is LGHNT and CDR2 FRNRAP. DNA for the CDR3: TGTGCTAGTGGTTTGGTACGACAGACAGATACGCAGTATTTT. Encoded protein: CASGLVRQTDTQYF.

DNA of the CDR3: TGTGCCAGCAGTCGGGACAGGGTAGGGGCCGGGGAGCTGTTTTTT. Translation gives CASSRDRVGAGELFF. V usage is TRBV2 and J usage is TRBJ2-2; 9 bases are a match to TRBD1. This CDR3 region has 15 residues. The junction had 7 bases not matched to a gene; V was cut back by 5 bases and J by 6 bases. Looked up from germline, CDR1 is SNHLY and CDR2 is FYNNEI.

The chain carries TRBV15 and TRBJ2-1, with 8 bases lining up with TRBD2. J gave up 2 bases and V 0 bases, and 3 bases lay outside the gene matches. The germline gives CDR1 LNHNV, CDR2 YYDKDF (reference sequence). The CDR3 totals 16 residues. The CDR3 sequence is CATSRELGRAYNEQFF. DNA for the CDR3: TGTGCCACCAGCAGAGAACTCGGGAGGGCCTACAATGAGCAGTTCTTC. Filled out from reference TRBV15 and TRBJ2-1, the complete variable domain reads DAMVIQNPRYQVTQFGKPVTLSCSQTLNHNVMYWYQQKSSQAPKLLFHYYDKDFNNEADTPDNFQSRRPNTSFCFLDIRSPGLGDTAMYLCATSRELGRAYNEQFFGPGTRLTVL.

This chain connects TRBV3-1 (or the pseudogene TRBV3-2) to TRBJ1-2; 10 bases fit TRBD1. This CDR3 is 15 amino acids long. J was trimmed by 7 bases and V by 3 bases; bases with no gene match: 8. Germline V gene sequence: CDR1 LGHDT, CDR2 YNNKEL (reference sequence). The CDR3 is CASSHRDRGMRGYTF. As DNA, the CDR3 is TGTGCCAGCAGCCATCGGGACAGGGGAATGCGTGGCTACACCTTC.

The chain recombines TRBV6-2 or TRBV6-3 with TRBJ2-5, with 11 bases aligning to TRBD2. Germline CDR1 and CDR2: MNHEY and SVGEGT. V shed 5 bases, J shed 6 bases, and the junction held 11 bases outside the gene matches. This CDR3 spans 16 amino acids. CDR3 protein: CASSTRLAGRAQTQYF. The CDR3, as DNA: TGTGCCAGCAGTACCAGACTAGCGGGAAGGGCGCAGACCCAGTACTTC.

This chain connects TRBV18 to TRBJ1-1, with 9 bases aligning to TRBD1. Trimming removed 5 bases from V and 1 base from J; junction bases left unmatched: 8. The CDR3 contains 16 residues. Per germline, CDR1 KGHSH and CDR2 LQKENI. The CDR3 nucleotides are TGTGCCAGCTCAACAACAGGGGGCGCGGGGAACACTGAAGCTTTCTTT. It translates to CASSTTGGAGNTEAFF.

The genes are TRBV30 and TRBJ2-2; no firm D call. CDR1 GTSNPN and CDR2 SVGIG come from the germline V gene (reference sequence). V was trimmed by 0 bases and J by 3 bases, leaving 8 bases between them. This CDR3 is 14 amino acids long. CDR3 loop: CAWSVGRHTGELFF. The DNA for the CDR3 is TGTGCCTGGAGTGTGGGCAGGCACACCGGGGAGCTGTTTTTT.

The chain combines TRBV29-1 with TRBJ1-1; TRBD1 might be the D (5 bases). Germline V CDR1 and CDR2: SQVTM, ANQGSEA. The CDR3 spans 14 residues. Trimming pared 1 base from V and 1 base from J, leaving 10 bases between. The CDR3 coding sequence is TGCAGCGTTGAAGCGGGACTTCGGAACACTGAAGCTTTCTTT. This translates into CSVEAGLRNTEAFF.

The chain carries TRBV30 and TRBJ2-4; TRBD1 might be the D (5 bases). Germline CDR1 is GTSNPN and CDR2 is SVGIG (reference sequence). Trimming left V 1 base short and J 1 base short, with 11 bases between. The CDR3 runs 15 residues. DNA for the CDR3: TGTGCCTGGAGTGAAAAGTCAGGGGCCAAAAACATTCAGTACTTC. Residues: CAWSEKSGAKNIQYF.